This entry is about one T cell receptor (beta chain). In the authors' workflow: Estimation of nucleated cell counts was performed using reference gene primer amplification. Using immunoSEQ multiplex PCR, the repertoire was profiled, and TCRdb retains in-frame clones only, with some absent. V, J and clone size are those of that table, while D and trimming were read from the DNA. The data contain 250,000 to 400,000 clones, around 84% of them singletons. The sample is drawn from a study of blood T cell repertoires in COVID-19. Study-wide context: Sites across the United States, Italy and Spain contributed samples from acute and convalescent COVID-19. The cDNA or gDNA used as material had been derived from T cells, B-cell-depleted T cells, or PBMCs.

Germline CDR1 SGHRS, CDR2 YFSETQ. With V trimmed by 3 bases and J by 0 bases, 5 bases remained unmatched. The CDR3 length is 16 residues. Exposed study participants had met a COVID-19 case within 2 weeks before entry. Sequencing was done on a sample of PBMCs or T cells enriched from blood (not recorded which). The chain joins TRBV5-1 to TRBJ1-4; TRBD1 aligns across 7 bases. The receptor comes from a woman aged 25 to 39 who had been exposed to COVID-19. The CDR3 is CASSSQGVATNEKLFF. CDR3 coding DNA: TGCGCCAGCAGCTCGCAGGGGGTAGCAACTAATGAAAAACTGTTTTTT.